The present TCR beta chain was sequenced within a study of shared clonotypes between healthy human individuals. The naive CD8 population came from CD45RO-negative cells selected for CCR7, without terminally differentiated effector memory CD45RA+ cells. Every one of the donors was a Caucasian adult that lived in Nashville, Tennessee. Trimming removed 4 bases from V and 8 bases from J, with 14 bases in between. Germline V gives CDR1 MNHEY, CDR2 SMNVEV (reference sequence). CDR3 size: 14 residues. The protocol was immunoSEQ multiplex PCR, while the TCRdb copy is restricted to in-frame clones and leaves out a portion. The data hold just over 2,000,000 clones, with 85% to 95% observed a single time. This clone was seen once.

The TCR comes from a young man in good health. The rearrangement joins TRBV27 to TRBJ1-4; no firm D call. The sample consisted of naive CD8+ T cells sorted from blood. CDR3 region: CASSWMTTGEKLFF. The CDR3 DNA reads TGTGCCAGCAGTTGGATGACCACCGGGGAAAAACTGTTTTTT. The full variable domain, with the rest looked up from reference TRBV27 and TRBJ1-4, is EAQVTQNPRYLITVTGKKLTVTCSQNMNHEYMSWYRQDPGLGLRQIYYSMNVEVTDKGDVPEGYKVSRKEKRNFPLILESPSPNQTSLYFCASSWMTTGEKLFFGSGTQLSVL.